The 21 T cell receptor delta chains below all came from one sample that was sequenced in a study of gamma delta lymphoproliferative disorders and STAT genes. PBMCs from patients and controls supplied the genomic DNA for sequencing. TCRdb reanalyzed the multiplex PCR reads using CATT. This sample has over 950 delta-chain clones, with 1.5% to 1.9% found just once. The specimen was blood. These receptors were taken from a human donor in good health.

A word on this clone: A read error likely explains why the TCRdb protein, taken from a much larger clone, differs from this DNA's translation at residue 12; the protein shown is translated from the DNA. V is TRDV1 and J is TRDJ4; the D gene could be TRDD2 or TRDD3 (6 bases each). Germline V gene lookup returns CDR1 TSWWSYY and CDR2 QGS. V lost 2 bases and J lost 0, with 28 bases in between. The CDR3 spans 20 residues. The CDR3 coding sequence is TGTGCTCTTGGGGAAGGGTGGGATCCTCCTACCGGACTGGGAGCCAGACCCCTGATCTTT. It is translated as CALGEGWDPPTGLGARPLIF.

This clone came up a few times. A far larger clone differs by one base, so this is likely a read error. Other DNA sequences in this specimen translate into the identical CDR3. The V and J genes are TRDV1 and TRDJ1, with 7 bases lining up with TRDD3. The J segment lost 0 bases and the V segment lost 0 bases, leaving 7 bases of the junction unmatched. Germline CDR1 TSWWSYY, CDR2 QGS. The CDR3 has 17 residues. The CDR3 protein is CALGELWGTPYTDKLIF. CDR3 DNA sequence: TGTGCTCTTGGGGAACTGTGGGGGACCCCTTACACCGATAAACTCATCTTT.

This clone appeared a few times. The likely explanation is a read error, given a far larger clone one base away. This specimen includes other DNA sequences encoding the same CDR3. V and J are TRDV1 and TRDJ1, with 10 bases aligning to TRDD3. Germline lookup yields CDR1 TSWWSYY and CDR2 QGS. The CDR3 is made up of 24 amino acids. The CDR3 here is CALGESIGFPAFPRNWGITVKLIF. CDR3 DNA: TGTGCTCTTGGGGAATCGATTGGGTTCCCAGCCTTCCCGAGGAACTGGGGGATTACCGTTAAACTCATCTTT.

This clone was seen repeatedly, ten times or more. A far larger clone is just one base off, so this is likely a read error. Different DNA sequences within this sample yield the same CDR3. The V and J genes are TRDV2 and TRDJ1, with 9 bases fitting TRDD3. The CDR3 loop spans 23 amino acids. Germline CDR1 and CDR2: GEAIGNYY and EKD. CDR3 bases: TGTGCCTGTGACACACGTGGGGCAATTACTGGGGGAGCCAGGCCCCCAAACACCGATAAACTCATTTTT. Translation: CACDTRGAITGGARPPNTDKLIF.

This clone was seen only a few times. Only one base separates this from a far larger clonotype, so it likely reflects a read error. Other DNA sequences in the same sample also yield this CDR3. The chain uses TRDV1 and TRDJ1; 10 bases match TRDD3. The germline V gene has CDR1 TSWWSYY and CDR2 QGS. CDR3 size: 19 residues. CDR3 nucleotides: TGTGCTCTTGGGGAACTAGAAGGGGGATACGATTGGGTCACCGATAAACTTATCTTT. It translates to CALGELEGGYDWVTDKLIF.

In regard to this clone: A far larger clone differs by one base, so this is likely a read error. This CDR3 is also generated by other DNA sequences in the sample. The chain combines TRDV2 with TRDJ1; the D is unclear. Germline V gene data show CDR1 as GEAIGNYY and CDR2 as EKD. The germline V and J ends were trimmed by 3 bases and 2 bases, with 27 bases remaining between them. This CDR3 spans 19 amino acids. The CDR3 loop is CACDPLYTLGSKYTDKLIF. For the CDR3, the DNA is TGTGCCTGTGACCCTCTCTACACCTTGGGTTCTAAGTATACCGATAAACTCATCTTT.

Of note for this clone: A far larger clone lies a single base away; this is likely a read error. The sample holds other DNA sequences that translate to the same CDR3. V gene TRDV2 combines with J gene TRDJ3; possible D gene TRDD3, 5 bases. CDR3 length equals 22 residues. The germline V and J ends were trimmed by 0 bases and 0 bases, with 23 bases remaining between them. CDR1 is GEAIGNYY and CDR2 is EKD in the germline V gene. The CDR3 protein is CACDTIRGLPRVGSWDTRQMFF. The CDR3 DNA is TGTGCCTGTGACACCATCCGGGGGCTCCCCCGAGTGGGCTCCTGGGACACCCGACAGATGTTTTTC.

A remark on this clone: The protein TCRdb gives is from a much larger clone and does not agree with this DNA's translation at residue 11, likely a read error; the protein shown here comes from the DNA. This chain joins TRDV2 and TRDJ1; a weak D match, TRDD2 (5 bases). CDR1 GEAIGNYY and CDR2 EKD come from the germline V gene. CDR3 size: 19 residues. Trimming took 3 bases from V and 0 from J, leaving 25 bases between them. As DNA, the CDR3 is TGTGCCTGTGACCCTCTCTACACCTTGGGTCCTAAGTACACCGATAAACTCATCTTT. It codes for CACDPLYTLGPKYTDKLIF.

Of note for this clone: TCRdb has a much larger clone's protein, which differs at residue 17 from the translation of this DNA, likely because of a read error; what is shown is the protein translated from the DNA. This rearrangement joins TRDV1 to TRDJ1, with 9 positions matching TRDD2. V gave up 4 bases and J gave up 10 bases; unmatched junction bases: 28. The CDR3 consists of 20 residues. CDR1 is TSWWSYY, CDR2 QGS, per germline. The CDR3 is CALGGPHPSYVGRSYRALIF. CDR3 nucleotides: TGTGCTCTTGGGGGCCCACATCCTTCCTACGTGGGGAGGTCGTACCGGGCACTCATCTTT.

This clone turned up a few times. With a far larger clone one base away, a read error is the likely cause. The sample carries other DNA sequences with the same CDR3. This chain connects TRDV1 to TRDJ1; 9 nucleotides match TRDD3. This CDR3 is 19 amino acids long. The V gene end was trimmed by 4 bases and the J gene end by 2 bases; junction bases not matched to a gene: 17. CDR1 is TSWWSYY and CDR2 is QGS in the germline V gene. The CDR3 region is CALGVVLLLGDTRTDKLIF. The CDR3 bases are TGTGCTCTTGGGGTCGTCCTTCTTTTAGGGGATACGCGGACCGATAAACTCATCTTT.

At least ten counts were recorded for this clone. The protein that TCRdb holds for this DNA derives from a much larger clone and differs from the translated DNA at residue 13, which likely indicates a read error; the protein shown here is translated from the DNA. V gene TRDV1 combines with J gene TRDJ4; D is possibly TRDD2 (6 bases). The ends were cut back, 2 bases at V and 0 bases at J, with 28 bases in the middle. The CDR3 contains 20 residues. Germline lookup yields CDR1 TSWWSYY and CDR2 QGS. Written as DNA, the CDR3 is TGTGCTCTTGGGGAAGGGTGGGATCCTCCTACCGTACCGGGAGCCAGACCCCTGATCTTT. Protein product: CALGEGWDPPTVPGARPLIF.

The V gene was left uncalled, and the J gene is TRDJ1; TRDD3, as called in the table, went unchecked against the DNA. The CDR3 loop spans 33 amino acids. The CDR3 loop is CALGGPHPSVPLHLPAPVLGDTLTEILTDKLIF. The CDR3 nucleotides are TGTGCTCTTGGGGGACCCCACCCATCGGTCCCTCTTCACCTTCCTGCGCCTGTACTGGGGGATACGCTCACTGAAATCCTCACCGATAAGCTCATCTTT.

This clone was picked up a small number of times. A far larger clone is off by one base, so a read error is likely. Other DNA variants within this sample encode the same CDR3. The chain links TRDV2 to TRDJ1; 10 nucleotides align to TRDD3. CDR1 is GEAIGNYY, CDR2 EKD, per germline. The CDR3 totals 20 residues. CDR3 protein: CACDTIEILGDPKYTDKLIF. For the CDR3, the DNA is TGCGCCTGTGACACTATTGAAATACTGGGGGATCCTAAGTACACCGATAAACTCATCTTT.

This clone was detected ten times or more. TCRdb's listed protein matches a much larger clone and diverges from this DNA's translation at residue 16, likely through a read error; the protein shown comes from the DNA. The chain employs TRDV1 and TRDJ4; TRDD2 or TRDD3 may be the D gene (6 bases each). CDR3 length: 20 amino acids. V was shortened by 2 bases and J by 3 bases, with 31 bases between the two germline ends. CDR1 and CDR2 from the germline V gene are TSWWSYY and QGS. The CDR3 DNA sequence: TGTGCTCTTGGGGAAGGGTGGGATCCTCCTACCGTACTGGGAGCCGGACCCCTGATCTTT. It yields the protein CALGEGWDPPTVLGAGPLIF.

This clone came up a few times. TCRdb shows a much larger clone's protein in place of this DNA's translation, and the two differ at residue 18, likely through a read error; the protein shown is translated from the DNA. The chain carries TRDV2 and TRDJ1, with 9 nucleotides matching TRDD3. The J segment lost 3 bases and the V segment lost 1 base, leaving 29 bases of the junction unmatched. Germline V lookup: CDR1 GEAIGNYY, CDR2 EKD. The CDR3 is made up of 23 amino acids. CDR3 residues: CACDTRGAITGGARPPNSDKLIF. The CDR3 DNA is TGTGCCTGTGACACACGTGGGGCAATTACTGGGGGAGCCAGGCCCCCAAACTCCGATAAACTCATCTTT.

Details on this clone: A read error is likely here: a far larger clone is one base away. This sample also contains other DNA sequences that code for the same CDR3. The chain has TRDV1 and TRDJ1; the match to TRDD3 covers 9 bases. Germline V gives CDR1 TSWWSYY, CDR2 QGS. CDR3 length equals 24 residues. The CDR3 loop reads CALGELANSYWGTGLPHPTDKLIF. CDR3 DNA sequence: TGTGCTCTCGGGGAACTAGCAAACTCGTACTGGGGGACGGGTCTGCCCCACCCGACCGATAAACTCATCTTT.

This clone was observed a few times. TCRdb records a much larger clone's protein for this DNA, with a difference at residue 12 that likely arises from a read error; the protein given is the translation of the DNA. The V call is TRDV1, the J call TRDJ1, with 7 positions matching TRDD3. The CDR3 covers 13 residues. Germline V lookup: CDR1 TSWWSYY, CDR2 QGS. CDR3 DNA: TGTGCTCTTGGAGCTGTGGGGGACCCAAAACTCACCTTT. Translating gives CALGAVGDPKLTF.

There are many counts of this clone. The protein that TCRdb holds for this DNA derives from a much larger clone and differs from the translated DNA at residue 3, which likely indicates a read error; the protein shown here is translated from the DNA. The J gene is TRDJ4, the V gene TRDV1; D may correspond to TRDD2 or TRDD3 (6 bases each). The CDR3 is 20 residues long. The germline CDR1 and CDR2 sequences are TSWWSYY and QGS. CDR3 protein: CAPGEGWDPPTVLGARPLIF. CDR3 coding DNA: TGTGCTCCTGGGGAAGGGTGGGATCCTCCTACCGTACTGGGAGCCAGACCCCTGATCTTT.

In its sample, this clone was seen a few times. TCRdb's listed protein matches a much larger clone and diverges from this DNA's translation at residue 13, likely through a read error; the protein shown comes from the DNA. The chain carries TRDV1 and TRDJ1; the match to TRDD3 covers 7 bases. Germline V lookup: CDR1 TSWWSYY, CDR2 QGS. CDR3 length: 17 residues. CDR3 residues: CALGELWGTPYTVKLIF. Here the CDR3 DNA reads TGTGCTCTTGGGGAACTATGGGGGACCCCTTACACCGTTAAACTCATCTTT.

On this clone itself: A far bigger clonotype differs at one base, so this is likely a read error. The identical CDR3 is also encoded by other nucleotide sequences in the sample. CDR3 sequence: CALGEPYIARTLYTDKLIF. The CDR3 DNA reads as TGTGCCCTTGGGGAACCTTATATAGCACGTACCCTGTACACCGATAAACTCATCTTT. This chain connects TRDV1 to TRDJ1, with D possibly matching TRDD3 (5 bases). CDR1 is TSWWSYY and CDR2 is QGS in the germline V gene. The CDR3 sequence is 19 residues long.

This clone was found a few times. TCRdb records a much larger clone's protein for this DNA, with a difference at residue 14 that likely arises from a read error; the protein given is the translation of the DNA. The rearrangement uses TRDV2 and TRDJ1, with D hard to call. Trimming stripped 3 bases from V and 4 bases from J, with 29 bases between. CDR1 and CDR2 from the germline V gene are GEAIGNYY and EKD. The CDR3 is 19 amino acids. The CDR3 bases are TGTGCCTGTGACCCTCTCTACACCTTGGGTTCTAAGTACATCGATAAACTCATCTTT. Translated: CACDPLYTLGSKYIDKLIF.